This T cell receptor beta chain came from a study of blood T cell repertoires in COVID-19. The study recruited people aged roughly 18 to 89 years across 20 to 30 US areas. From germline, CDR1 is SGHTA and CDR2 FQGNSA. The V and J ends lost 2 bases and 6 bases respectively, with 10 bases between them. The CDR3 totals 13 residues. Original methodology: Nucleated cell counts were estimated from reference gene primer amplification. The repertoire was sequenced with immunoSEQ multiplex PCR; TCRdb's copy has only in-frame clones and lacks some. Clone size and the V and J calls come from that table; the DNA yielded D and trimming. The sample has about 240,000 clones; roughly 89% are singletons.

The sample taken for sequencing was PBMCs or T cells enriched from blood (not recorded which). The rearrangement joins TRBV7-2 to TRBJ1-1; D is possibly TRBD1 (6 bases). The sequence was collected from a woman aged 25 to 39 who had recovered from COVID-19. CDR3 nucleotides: TGTGCCAGCAGCTTAATGAGGGGGTCTGAAGCTTTCTTT. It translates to CASSLMRGSEAFF. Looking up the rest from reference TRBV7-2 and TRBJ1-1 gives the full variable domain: GAGVSQSPSNKVTEKGKDVELRCDPISGHTALYWYRQSLGQGLEFLIYFQGNSAPDKSGLPSDRFSAERTGGSVSTLTIQRTQQEDSAVYLCASSLMRGSEAFFGQGTRLTVV.